One T cell receptor beta chain is described in this entry. Its antigen remains unidentified. No qualities accompany the bases; no much larger clone lies one base away. The donors were healthy, HIV-negative adults with no recently reported acute infections or vaccinations. Every donor was a Caucasian adult living in Nashville, Tennessee, USA. CD4+ T cells were enriched by magnetic negative selection; naive cells were then positively selected on CD45RA, and the negative fraction formed the memory subset. Blood was obtained by leukapheresis, after which PBMCs were separated by Ficoll-Histopaque density gradient centrifugation and cryopreserved in liquid nitrogen vapor phase. Purity and quantity of every magnetically sorted T cell population were checked by analytical flow cytometry. Genomic DNA was isolated from every sorted fraction and measured by UV absorbance on a Nanodrop 2000c. TCR CDR3 regions were amplified from genomic DNA by multiplex PCR using the deep immunoSEQ assay. Extracted genomic DNA from each cell subset was spread evenly across all wells of several immunoSEQ 96-well plates, with each plate serving as a replicate. For sorted subsets, 150 to 250 ng of genomic DNA, equivalent to around 29,000 T cell genomes, went into each replicate PCR. The purified libraries were quantified using a Qubit 3.0 fluorometer, sized with a Bioanalyzer 2100, and then quantified again using the KAPA Library Quantification kit. Every immunoSEQ 96-well plate was sequenced on a dedicated single-read 150-cycle Illumina NextSeq 550 flow cell. The original pipeline was this. Because only junctional sequences without quality scores were contained in the immunoSEQ output, filtering matching that applied to full-length reads could not be performed. To assign V/J genes and CDR3, sequences were annotated against IMGT germline references using PyIR, a Python wrapper for IgBLAST v1.9. Reads were removed for weak V/J assignments (E-value above 1e-6), missing CDR3, stop codons, out-of-frame junctions, or ambiguous translated residues. V3J clonotypes were defined by identical inferred V gene, J gene, and CDR3 amino acid sequence. Percentage overlap between repertoires was computed as shared unique clonotypes divided by the size of the smaller repertoire. Richness of each repertoire was evaluated using RTK rarefaction, the Chao1 estimator, and Recon v2.1 estimates of unobserved clonotypes. Generation probabilities for all TCRbeta clonotypes obtained by the gDNA method from a handful of donors were computed using OLGA. TCRdb re-hosts the immuneACCESS table, in-frame sequences only. Its copies lack some clones; in the studies checked, an unresolved V gene accounts for under half of them, and the cause for the rest is not known. That table supplies the V and J calls and clone size; D and trimming were determined from the DNA. Within this sample are roughly 2.2 million clones, with around 92% of them counted one time only. Around 0.4% of the sample rests with the top ten.

The germline V end is reduced by 4 bases and the J end by 9 bases; junction bases left unmatched: 4. The CDR3 starts with the cysteine, ends with the phenylalanine, and has 14 residues. Solely the CDR3 DNA is kept, with 42 bases framed from the first base. CDR1 and CDR2 (SGHTA, FQGTGA) derive from the germline V gene. This sample is drawn from a study of shared clonotypes between healthy human individuals (dated by TCRdb to about 2020). Study-wide context: A couple of women and three men aged 18 to 49 years were included in the cohort. To estimate repertoire size and how much clonotypes are shared between individuals, the study performed deep sequencing of blood TCR repertoires from about 5 healthy adults. To increase sequencing depth and limit assay-specific biases, different laboratories used diverse techniques to prepare libraries and sequence TCR repertoires. Each donor's leukapheresis produced roughly between roughly 0.85 and 9 billion PBMCs. For each donor, CD4 naive and CD4 memory were each run on three plates, CD8 naive on two plates, and CD8 memory on one plate. What the work shows at the level of the full study, not this receptor alone: The genetic and exposure-history diversity represented was limited by the small number of donors. Compared with non-shared clonotypes, clonotypes shared by all four sorted-subset donors had higher generation probabilities. Pairwise subsampling led to the expectation that sequencing depth would affect the degree of clonotype sharing among donors. Even with the large sequencing depth, rarefaction of the sorted-subset datasets indicated that sequencing was incomplete. About 5% of naive CD4, 3% to 3.5% of naive CD8, around 2.3% of memory CD4, and around 0.42% of memory CD8 clonotypes were shared across several donors. Sampling was restricted to blood, and TCR repertoires in tissues likely differ from the TCR repertoires found in blood. Larger estimated clonotype richness was generally found for naive subsets than for memory subsets.

Recombination linked TRBV7-3 to TRBJ1-6, and 9 junction bases match TRBD1. Material: naive CD4+ T cells from PBMCs. Taken with the paper, the label for cell subset or site translates to: CD45RA+ positively selected. This clonotype was obtained from a man between 18 and 35 years old in good health. Some clones in this sample may be carry-over from other donors' samples. The CDR3 amino acid sequence is: CASSSGTGSSPLHF. The nucleotide sequence reads TGTGCCAGCAGCTCCGGGACAGGGTCTTCACCCCTCCACTTT.